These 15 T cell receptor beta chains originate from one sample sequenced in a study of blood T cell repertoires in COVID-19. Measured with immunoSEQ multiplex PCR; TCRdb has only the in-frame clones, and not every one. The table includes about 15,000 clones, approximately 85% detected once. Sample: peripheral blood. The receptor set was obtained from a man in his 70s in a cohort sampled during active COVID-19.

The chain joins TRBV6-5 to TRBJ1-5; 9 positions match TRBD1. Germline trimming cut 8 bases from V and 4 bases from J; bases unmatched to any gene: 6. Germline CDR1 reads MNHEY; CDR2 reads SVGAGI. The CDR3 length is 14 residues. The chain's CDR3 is CASAQDRGNQPQHF. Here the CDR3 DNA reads TGTGCCAGCGCCCAGGACAGGGGAAATCAGCCCCAGCATTTT.

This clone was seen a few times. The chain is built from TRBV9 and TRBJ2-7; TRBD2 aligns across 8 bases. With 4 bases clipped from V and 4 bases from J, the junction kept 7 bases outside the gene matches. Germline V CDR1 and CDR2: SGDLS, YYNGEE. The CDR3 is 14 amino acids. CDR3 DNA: TGTGCCAGCAGCAAGAGCGGGAGTTCTTACGAGCAGTACTTC. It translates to CASSKSGSSYEQYF.

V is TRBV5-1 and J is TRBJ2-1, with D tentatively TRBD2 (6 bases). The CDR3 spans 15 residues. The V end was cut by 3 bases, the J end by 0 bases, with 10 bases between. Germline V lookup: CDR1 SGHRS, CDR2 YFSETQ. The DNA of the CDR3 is TGCGCCAGCAGCTCAATAGCGGACTCCTACAATGAGCAGTTCTTC. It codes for CASSSIADSYNEQFF.

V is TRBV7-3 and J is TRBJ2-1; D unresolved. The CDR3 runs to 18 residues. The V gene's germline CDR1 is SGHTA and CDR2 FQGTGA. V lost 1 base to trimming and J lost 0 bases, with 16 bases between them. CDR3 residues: CASSLNTPGSSSYNEQFF. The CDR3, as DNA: TGTGCCAGCAGCTTAAATACTCCCGGGTCCAGCTCCTACAATGAGCAGTTCTTC.

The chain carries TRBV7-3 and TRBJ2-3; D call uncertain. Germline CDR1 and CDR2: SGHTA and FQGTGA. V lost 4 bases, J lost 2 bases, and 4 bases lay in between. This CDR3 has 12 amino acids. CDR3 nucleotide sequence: TGTGCCAGCAGCTCCTACACAGATACGCAGTATTTT. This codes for CASSSYTDTQYF.

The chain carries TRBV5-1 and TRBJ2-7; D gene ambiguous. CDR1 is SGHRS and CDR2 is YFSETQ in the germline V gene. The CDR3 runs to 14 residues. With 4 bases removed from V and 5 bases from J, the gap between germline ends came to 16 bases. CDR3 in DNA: TGCGCCAGCAGCCCCGAAGCGCAGATCAACGAGCAGTACTTC. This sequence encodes CASSPEAQINEQYF.

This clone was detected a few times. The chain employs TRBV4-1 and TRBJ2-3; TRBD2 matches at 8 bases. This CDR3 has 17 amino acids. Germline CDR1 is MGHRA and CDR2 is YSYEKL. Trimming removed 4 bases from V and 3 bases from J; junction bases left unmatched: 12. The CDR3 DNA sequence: TGCGCCAGCAGCCTACGGCCAGCGGGAGTATCGACAGATACGCAGTATTTT. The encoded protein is CASSLRPAGVSTDTQYF.

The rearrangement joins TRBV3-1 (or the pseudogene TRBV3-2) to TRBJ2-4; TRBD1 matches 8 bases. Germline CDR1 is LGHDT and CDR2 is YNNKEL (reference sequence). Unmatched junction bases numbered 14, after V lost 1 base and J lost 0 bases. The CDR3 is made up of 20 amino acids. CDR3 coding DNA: TGTGCCAGCAGCCAAGTTTGGACAGGGACACTTTCACTAGCCAAAAACATTCAGTACTTC. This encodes CASSQVWTGTLSLAKNIQYF.

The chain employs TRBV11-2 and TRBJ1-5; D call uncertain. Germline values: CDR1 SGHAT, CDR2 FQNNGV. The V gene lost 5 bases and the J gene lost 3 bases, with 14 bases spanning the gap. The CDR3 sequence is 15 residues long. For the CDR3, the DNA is TGTGCCAGCAGCCCGATAGGAGGATCCAATCAGCCCCAGCATTTT. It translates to CASSPIGGSNQPQHF.

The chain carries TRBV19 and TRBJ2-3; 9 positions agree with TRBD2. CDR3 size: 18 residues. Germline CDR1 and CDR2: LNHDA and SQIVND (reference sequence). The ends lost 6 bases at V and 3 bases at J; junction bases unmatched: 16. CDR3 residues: CASSNTFYSGSWTDTQYF. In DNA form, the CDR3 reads TGTGCCAGTAGCAATACTTTTTATAGCGGGAGTTGGACAGATACGCAGTATTTT.

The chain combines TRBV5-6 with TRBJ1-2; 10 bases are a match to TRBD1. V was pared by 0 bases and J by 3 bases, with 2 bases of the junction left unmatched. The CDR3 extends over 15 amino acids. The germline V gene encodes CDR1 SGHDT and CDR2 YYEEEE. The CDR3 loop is CASSLVGQGHYGYTF. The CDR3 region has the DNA TGTGCCAGCAGCTTGGTGGGACAGGGGCACTATGGCTACACCTTC.

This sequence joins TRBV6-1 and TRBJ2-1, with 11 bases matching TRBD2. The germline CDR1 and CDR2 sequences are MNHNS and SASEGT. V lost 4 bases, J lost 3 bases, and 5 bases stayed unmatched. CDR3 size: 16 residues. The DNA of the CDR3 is TGTGCCAGCAGTGCCCAGACTAGCGGGGACTACAATGAGCAGTTCTTC. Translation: CASSAQTSGDYNEQFF.

CDR3 in amino acids: CASSVDTQGLRYTF. In nucleotides, the CDR3 is TGTGCCAGCAGCGTAGATACTCAGGGCCTTCGCTACACCTTC. V usage is TRBV9 and J usage is TRBJ1-2, with D perhaps TRBD1 (5 bases). Per the germline V gene, CDR1 is SGDLS and CDR2 is YYNGEE. The CDR3 has 14 amino acids. The V end lost 0 bases, the J end lost 9 bases, and 15 bases lay between the germline ends.

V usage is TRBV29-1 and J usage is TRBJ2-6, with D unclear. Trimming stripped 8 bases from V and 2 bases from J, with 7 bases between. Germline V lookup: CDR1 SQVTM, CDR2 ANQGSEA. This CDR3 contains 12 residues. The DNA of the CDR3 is TGCAGCATTCAAACTGGGGCCAACGTCCTGACTTTC. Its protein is CSIQTGANVLTF.

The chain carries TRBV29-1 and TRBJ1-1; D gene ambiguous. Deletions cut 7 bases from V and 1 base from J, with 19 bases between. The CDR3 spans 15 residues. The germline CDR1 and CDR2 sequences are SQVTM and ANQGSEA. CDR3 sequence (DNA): TGCAGCGCCCGTGCCCAATCGACACAGAACACTGAAGCTTTCTTT. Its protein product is CSARAQSTQNTEAFF.